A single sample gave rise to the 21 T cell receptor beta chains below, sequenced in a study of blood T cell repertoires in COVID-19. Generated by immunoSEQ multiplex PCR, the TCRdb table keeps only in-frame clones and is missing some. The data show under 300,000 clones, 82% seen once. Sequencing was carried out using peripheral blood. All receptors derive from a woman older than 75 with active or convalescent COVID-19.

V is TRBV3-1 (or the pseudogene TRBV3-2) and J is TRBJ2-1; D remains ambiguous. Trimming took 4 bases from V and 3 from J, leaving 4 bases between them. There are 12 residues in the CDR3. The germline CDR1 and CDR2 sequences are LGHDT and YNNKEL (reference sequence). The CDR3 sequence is CASSPRYNEQFF. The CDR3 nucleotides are TGTGCCAGCAGCCCCCGCTACAATGAGCAGTTCTTC.

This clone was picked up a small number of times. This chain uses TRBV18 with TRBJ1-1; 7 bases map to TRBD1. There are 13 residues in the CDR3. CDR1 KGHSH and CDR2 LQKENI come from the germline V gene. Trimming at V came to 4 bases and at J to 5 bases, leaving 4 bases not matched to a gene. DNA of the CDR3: TGTGCCAGCTCACTGAGGACAGGAACTGAAGCTTTCTTT. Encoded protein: CASSLRTGTEAFF.

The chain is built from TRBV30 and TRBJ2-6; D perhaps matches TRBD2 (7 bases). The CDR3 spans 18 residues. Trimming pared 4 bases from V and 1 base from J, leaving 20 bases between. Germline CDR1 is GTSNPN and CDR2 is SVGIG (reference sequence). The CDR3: CAWTGGGAPRSGANVLTF. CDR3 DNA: TGTGCCTGGACCGGAGGGGGGGCACCCAGGTCTGGGGCCAACGTCCTGACTTTC.

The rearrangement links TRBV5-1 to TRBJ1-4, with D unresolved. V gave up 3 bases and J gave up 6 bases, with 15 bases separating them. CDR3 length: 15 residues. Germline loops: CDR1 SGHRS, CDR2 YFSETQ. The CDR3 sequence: CASSWDGRADEKLFF. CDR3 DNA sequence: TGCGCCAGCAGCTGGGATGGGAGGGCCGATGAAAAACTGTTTTTT.

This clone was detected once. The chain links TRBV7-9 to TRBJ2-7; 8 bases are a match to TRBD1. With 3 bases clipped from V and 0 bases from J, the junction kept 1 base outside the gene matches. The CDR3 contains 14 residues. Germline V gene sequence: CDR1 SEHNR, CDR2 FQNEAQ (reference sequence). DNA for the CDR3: TGTGCCAGCAGCTTGCAGGGGGCCTCCTACGAGCAGTACTTC. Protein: CASSLQGASYEQYF. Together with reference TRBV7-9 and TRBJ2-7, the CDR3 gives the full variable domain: DTGVSQNPRHKITKRGQNVTFRCDPISEHNRLYWYRQTLGQGPEFLTYFQNEAQLEKSRLLSDRFSAERPKGSFSTLEIQRTEQGDSAMYLCASSLQGASYEQYFGPGTRLTVT.

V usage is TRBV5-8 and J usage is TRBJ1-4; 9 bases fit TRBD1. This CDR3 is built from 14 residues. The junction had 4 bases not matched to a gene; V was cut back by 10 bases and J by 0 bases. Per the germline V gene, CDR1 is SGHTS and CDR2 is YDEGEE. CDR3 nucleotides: TGTGCCGGGACAGGGAGAGCAACTAATGAAAAACTGTTTTTT. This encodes CAGTGRATNEKLFF.

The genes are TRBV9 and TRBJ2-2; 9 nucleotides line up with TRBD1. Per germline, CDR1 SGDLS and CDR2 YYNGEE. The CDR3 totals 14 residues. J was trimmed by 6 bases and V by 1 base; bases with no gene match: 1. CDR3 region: CASSVRQGAGELFF. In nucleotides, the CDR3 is TGTGCCAGCAGCGTACGACAGGGGGCCGGGGAGCTGTTTTTT.

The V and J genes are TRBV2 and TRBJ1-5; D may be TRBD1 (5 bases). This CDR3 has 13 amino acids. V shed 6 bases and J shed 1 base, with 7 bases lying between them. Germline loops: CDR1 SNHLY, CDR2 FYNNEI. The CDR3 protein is CASRGASNQPQHF. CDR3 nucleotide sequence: TGTGCCAGCAGAGGGGCGAGCAATCAGCCCCAGCATTTT.

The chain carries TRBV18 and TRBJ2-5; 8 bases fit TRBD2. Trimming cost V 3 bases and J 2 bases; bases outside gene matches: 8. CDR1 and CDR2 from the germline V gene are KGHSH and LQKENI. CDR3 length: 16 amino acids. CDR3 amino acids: CASSPRGASGQETQYF. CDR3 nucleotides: TGTGCCAGCTCACCCCGAGGCGCTAGCGGGCAAGAGACCCAGTACTTC. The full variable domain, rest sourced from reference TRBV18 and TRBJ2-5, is NAGVMQNPRHLVRRRGQEARLRCSPMKGHSHVYWYRQLPEEGLKFMVYLQKENIIDESGMPKERFSAEFPKEGPSILRIQQVVRGDSAAYFCASSPRGASGQETQYFGPGTRLLVL.

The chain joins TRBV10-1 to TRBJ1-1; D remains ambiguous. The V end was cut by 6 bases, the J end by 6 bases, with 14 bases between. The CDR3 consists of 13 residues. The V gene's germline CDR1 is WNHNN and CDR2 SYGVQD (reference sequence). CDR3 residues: CASRRAIEAEAFF. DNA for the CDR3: TGCGCCAGCAGAAGAGCTATTGAGGCTGAAGCTTTCTTT.

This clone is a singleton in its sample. This CDR3 is CATGDSSSPLHF. CDR3 nucleotides: TGCGCCACCGGCGACAGTTCTTCACCCCTCCACTTT. This chain joins TRBV10-1 and TRBJ1-6; a possible D gene is TRBD1 (5 bases). Trimming stripped 10 bases from V and 9 bases from J, with 13 bases between. The CDR3 totals 12 residues. The germline V gene has CDR1 WNHNN and CDR2 SYGVQD (reference sequence).

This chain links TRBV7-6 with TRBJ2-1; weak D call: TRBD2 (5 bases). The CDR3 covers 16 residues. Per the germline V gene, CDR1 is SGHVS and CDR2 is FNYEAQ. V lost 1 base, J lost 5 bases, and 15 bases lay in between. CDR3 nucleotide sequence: TGTGCCAGCAGCTTAGTTGGCAGAGGGTCGGACAATGAGCAGTTCTTC. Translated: CASSLVGRGSDNEQFF.

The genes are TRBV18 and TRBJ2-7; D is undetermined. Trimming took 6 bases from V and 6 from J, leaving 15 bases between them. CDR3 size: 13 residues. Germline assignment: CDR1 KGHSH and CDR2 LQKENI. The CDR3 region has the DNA TGTGCCAGCTCCCAAGGCCCCGACTCCGAGCAGTACTTC. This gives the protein CASSQGPDSEQYF.

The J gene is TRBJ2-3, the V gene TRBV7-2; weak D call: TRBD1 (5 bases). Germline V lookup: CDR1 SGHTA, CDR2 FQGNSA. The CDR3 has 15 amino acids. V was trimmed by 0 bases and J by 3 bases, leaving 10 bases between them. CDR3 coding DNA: TGTGCCAGCAGCTTAGCATCGCAGGGAACAGATACGCAGTATTTT. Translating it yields CASSLASQGTDTQYF.

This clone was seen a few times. In DNA, the CDR3 is TGCGCCAGCAGCCTCGACAGGGGGACCCTCCACTTT. Protein product: CASSLDRGTLHF. The V gene is TRBV4-1, the J gene TRBJ1-6, with 9 nucleotides matching TRBD1. J gave up 14 bases and V 4 bases, and 3 bases lay outside the gene matches. Germline V CDR1 and CDR2: MGHRA, YSYEKL. The CDR3 is 12 amino acids.

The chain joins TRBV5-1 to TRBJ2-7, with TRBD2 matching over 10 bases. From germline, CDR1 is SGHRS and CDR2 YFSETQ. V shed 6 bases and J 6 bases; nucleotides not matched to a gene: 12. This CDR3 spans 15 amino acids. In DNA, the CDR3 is TGCGCCAGCACCATGGTGGCTAGCGGGAGTAGCGAGCAGTACTTC. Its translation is CASTMVASGSSEQYF.

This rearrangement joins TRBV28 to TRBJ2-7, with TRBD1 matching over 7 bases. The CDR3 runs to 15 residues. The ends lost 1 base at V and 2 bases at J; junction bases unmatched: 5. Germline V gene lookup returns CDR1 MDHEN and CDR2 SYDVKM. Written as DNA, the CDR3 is TGTGCCAGCAGTTTATATAGGACAGGACCCTACGAGCAGTACTTC. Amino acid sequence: CASSLYRTGPYEQYF. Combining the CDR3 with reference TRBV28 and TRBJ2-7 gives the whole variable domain DVKVTQSSRYLVKRTGEKVFLECVQDMDHENMFWYRQDPGLGLRLIYFSYDVKMKEKGDIPEGYSVSREKKERFSLILESASTNQTSMYLCASSLYRTGPYEQYFGPGTRLTVT.

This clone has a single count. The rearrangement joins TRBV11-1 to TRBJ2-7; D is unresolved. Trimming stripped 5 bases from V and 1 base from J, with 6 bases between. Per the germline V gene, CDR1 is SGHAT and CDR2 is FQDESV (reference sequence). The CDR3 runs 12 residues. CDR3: CASSTRSYEQYF. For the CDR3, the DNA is TGTGCCAGCAGCACCCGGTCCTACGAGCAGTACTTC. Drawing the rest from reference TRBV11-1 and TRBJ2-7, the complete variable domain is EAEVAQSPRYKITEKSQAVAFWCDPISGHATLYWYRQILGQGPELLVQFQDESVVDDSQLPKDRFSAERLKGVDSTLKIQPAELGDSAMYLCASSTRSYEQYFGPGTRLTVT.

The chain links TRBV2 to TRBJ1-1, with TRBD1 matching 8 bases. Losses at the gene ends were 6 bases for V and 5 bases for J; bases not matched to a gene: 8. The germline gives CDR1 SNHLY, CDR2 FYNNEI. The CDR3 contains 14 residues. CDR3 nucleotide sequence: TGTGCCAGCAGGGACAGGGCCCGAGGGACTGAAGCTTTCTTT. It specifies CASRDRARGTEAFF.

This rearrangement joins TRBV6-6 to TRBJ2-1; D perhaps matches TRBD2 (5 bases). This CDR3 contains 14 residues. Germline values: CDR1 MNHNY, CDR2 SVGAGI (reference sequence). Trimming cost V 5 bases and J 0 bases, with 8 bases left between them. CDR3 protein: CASSPGSSYNEQFF. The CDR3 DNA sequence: TGTGCCAGCAGTCCGGGGAGCTCCTACAATGAGCAGTTCTTC.

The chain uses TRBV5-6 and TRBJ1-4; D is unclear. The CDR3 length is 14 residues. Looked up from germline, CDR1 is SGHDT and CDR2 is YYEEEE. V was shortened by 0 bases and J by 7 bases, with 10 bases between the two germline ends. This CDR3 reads CASSLVEGGEKLFF. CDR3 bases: TGTGCCAGCAGCTTGGTAGAGGGAGGTGAAAAACTGTTTTTT.